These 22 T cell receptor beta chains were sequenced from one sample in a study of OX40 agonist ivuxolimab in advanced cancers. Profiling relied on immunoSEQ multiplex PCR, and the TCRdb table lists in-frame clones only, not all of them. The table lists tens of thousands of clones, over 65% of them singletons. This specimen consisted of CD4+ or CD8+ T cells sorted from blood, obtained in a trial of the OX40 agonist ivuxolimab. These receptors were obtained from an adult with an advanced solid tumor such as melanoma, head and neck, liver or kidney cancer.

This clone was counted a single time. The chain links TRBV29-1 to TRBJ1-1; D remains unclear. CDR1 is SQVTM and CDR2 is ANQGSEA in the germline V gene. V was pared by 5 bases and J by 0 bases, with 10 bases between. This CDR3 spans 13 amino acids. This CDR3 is CSVSQILNTEAFF. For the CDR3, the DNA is TGCAGCGTTTCACAGATACTGAACACTGAAGCTTTCTTT. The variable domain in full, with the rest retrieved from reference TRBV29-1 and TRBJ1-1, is SAVISQKPSRDICQRGTSLTIQCQVDSQVTMMFWYRQQPGQSLTLIATANQGSEATYESGFVIDKFPISRPNLTFSTLTVSNMSPEDSSIYLCSVSQILNTEAFFGQGTRLTVV.

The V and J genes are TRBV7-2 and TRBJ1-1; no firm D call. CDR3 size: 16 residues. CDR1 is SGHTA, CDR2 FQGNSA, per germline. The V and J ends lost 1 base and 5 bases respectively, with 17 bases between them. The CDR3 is CASSLDFGVKKTEAFF. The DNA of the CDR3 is TGTGCCAGCAGCTTAGATTTTGGGGTAAAGAAAACTGAAGCTTTCTTT.

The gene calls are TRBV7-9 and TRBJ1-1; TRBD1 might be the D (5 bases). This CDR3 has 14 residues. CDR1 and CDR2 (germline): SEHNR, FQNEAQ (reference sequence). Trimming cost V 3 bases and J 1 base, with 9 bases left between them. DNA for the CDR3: TGTGCCAGCAGCTTTGGGACGGAGAACACTGAAGCTTTCTTT. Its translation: CASSFGTENTEAFF.

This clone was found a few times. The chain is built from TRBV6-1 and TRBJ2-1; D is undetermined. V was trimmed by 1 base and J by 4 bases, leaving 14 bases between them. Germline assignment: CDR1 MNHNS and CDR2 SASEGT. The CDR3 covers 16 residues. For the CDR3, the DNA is TGTGCCAGCAGTGAAGAGGGAAGGGAAAGGTACAATGAGCAGTTCTTC. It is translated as CASSEEGRERYNEQFF.

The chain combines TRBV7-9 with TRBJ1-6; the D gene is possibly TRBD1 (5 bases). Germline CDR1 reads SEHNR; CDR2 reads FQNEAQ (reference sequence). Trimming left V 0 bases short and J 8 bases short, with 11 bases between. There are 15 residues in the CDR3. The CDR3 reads CASSLASRDYSPLHF. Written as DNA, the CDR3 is TGTGCCAGCAGCTTAGCGTCCAGGGATTATTCACCCCTCCACTTT.

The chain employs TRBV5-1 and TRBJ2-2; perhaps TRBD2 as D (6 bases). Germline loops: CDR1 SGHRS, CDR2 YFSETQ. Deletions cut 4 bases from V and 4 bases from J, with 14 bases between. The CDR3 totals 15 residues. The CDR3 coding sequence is TGCGCCAGCAGCCCCCAATTGGGAGGCACCGGGGAGCTGTTTTTT. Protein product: CASSPQLGGTGELFF.

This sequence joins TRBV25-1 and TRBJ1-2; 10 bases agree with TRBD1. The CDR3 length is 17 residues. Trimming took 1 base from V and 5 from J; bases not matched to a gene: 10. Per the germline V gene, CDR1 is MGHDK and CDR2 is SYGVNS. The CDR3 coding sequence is TGTGCCAGCAGTGAATTCGGGTCGGGGACAGGGGCGTATGGCTACACCTTC. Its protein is CASSEFGSGTGAYGYTF.

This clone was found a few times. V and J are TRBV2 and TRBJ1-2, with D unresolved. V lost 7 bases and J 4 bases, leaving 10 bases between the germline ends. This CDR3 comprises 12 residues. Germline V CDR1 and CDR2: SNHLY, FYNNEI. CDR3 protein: CASTRTIYGYTF. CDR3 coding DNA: TGTGCCAGCACCAGGACCATCTATGGCTACACCTTC.

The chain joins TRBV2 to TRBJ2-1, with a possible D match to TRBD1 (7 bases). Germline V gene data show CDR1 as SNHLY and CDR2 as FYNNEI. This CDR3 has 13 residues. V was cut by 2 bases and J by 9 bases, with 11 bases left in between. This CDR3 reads CASSEIQGGEQFF. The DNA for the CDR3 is TGTGCCAGCAGTGAAATTCAGGGGGGTGAGCAGTTCTTC.

CDR3 loop: CASRSGQETQYF. DNA of the CDR3: TGTGCCAGCAGGTCAGGACAAGAGACCCAGTACTTC. V and J are TRBV2 and TRBJ2-5; D is unclear. There are 12 residues in the CDR3. Germline CDR1 is SNHLY and CDR2 is FYNNEI. Trimming took off 6 bases at V and 2 bases at J, with 7 bases between the two ends.

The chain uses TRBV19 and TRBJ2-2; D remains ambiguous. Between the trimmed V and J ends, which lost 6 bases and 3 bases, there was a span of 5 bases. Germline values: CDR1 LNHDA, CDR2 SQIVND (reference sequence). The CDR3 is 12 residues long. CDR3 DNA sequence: TGTGCCAGTAGGAAAGACACCGGGGAGCTGTTTTTT. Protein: CASRKDTGELFF.

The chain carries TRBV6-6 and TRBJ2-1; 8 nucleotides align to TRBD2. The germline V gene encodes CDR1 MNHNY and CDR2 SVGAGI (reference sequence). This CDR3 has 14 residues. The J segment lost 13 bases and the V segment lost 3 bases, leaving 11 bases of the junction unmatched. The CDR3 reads CASSYRSKREFQFF. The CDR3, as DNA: TGTGCCAGCAGTTATCGGAGCAAGCGGGAGTTTCAGTTCTTC.

This CDR3 reads CASSWRYPGTANGEQYF. For the CDR3, the DNA is TGCGCCAGCAGCTGGAGGTACCCGGGGACAGCCAACGGCGAGCAGTACTTC. The V and J genes are TRBV5-1 and TRBJ2-7; 7 bases agree with TRBD1. The germline V gene has CDR1 SGHRS and CDR2 YFSETQ. The CDR3 is 17 residues long. J was trimmed by 6 bases and V by 3 bases; bases with no gene match: 18.

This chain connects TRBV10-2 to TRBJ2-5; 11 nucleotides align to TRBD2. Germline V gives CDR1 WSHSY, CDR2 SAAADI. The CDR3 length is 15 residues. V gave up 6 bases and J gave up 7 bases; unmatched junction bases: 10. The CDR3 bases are TGCGCCAGCAGGATTAGCGGGAGGGCCGGTGGGACCCAGTACTTC. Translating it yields CASRISGRAGGTQYF.

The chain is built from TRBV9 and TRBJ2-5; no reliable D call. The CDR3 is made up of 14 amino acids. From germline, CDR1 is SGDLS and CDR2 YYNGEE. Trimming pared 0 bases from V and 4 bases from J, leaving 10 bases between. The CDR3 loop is CASSVDLNPETQYF. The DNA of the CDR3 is TGTGCCAGCAGCGTAGACCTTAACCCAGAGACCCAGTACTTC.

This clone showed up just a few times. CDR3 region: CASSEYRGETEAFF. The DNA for the CDR3 is TGTGCCAGCAGTGAATACAGGGGTGAGACTGAAGCTTTCTTT. J is TRBJ1-1 and V is TRBV2, with 7 bases lining up with TRBD1. Germline values: CDR1 SNHLY, CDR2 FYNNEI. V lost 2 bases, J lost 5 bases, and 5 bases stayed unmatched. The CDR3 has 14 residues.

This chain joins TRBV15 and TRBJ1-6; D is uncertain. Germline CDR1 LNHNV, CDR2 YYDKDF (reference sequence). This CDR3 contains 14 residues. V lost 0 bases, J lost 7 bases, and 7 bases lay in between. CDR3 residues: CATSRDRANSPLHF. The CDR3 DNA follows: TGTGCCACCAGCAGAGATCGGGCAAATTCACCCCTCCACTTT.

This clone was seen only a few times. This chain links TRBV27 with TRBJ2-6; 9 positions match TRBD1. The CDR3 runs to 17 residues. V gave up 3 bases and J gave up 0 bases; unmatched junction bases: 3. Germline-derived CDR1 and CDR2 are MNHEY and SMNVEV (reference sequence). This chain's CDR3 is CASSLGTGISGANVLTF. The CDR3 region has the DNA TGTGCCAGCAGTTTGGGGACAGGGATCTCTGGGGCCAACGTCCTGACTTTC.

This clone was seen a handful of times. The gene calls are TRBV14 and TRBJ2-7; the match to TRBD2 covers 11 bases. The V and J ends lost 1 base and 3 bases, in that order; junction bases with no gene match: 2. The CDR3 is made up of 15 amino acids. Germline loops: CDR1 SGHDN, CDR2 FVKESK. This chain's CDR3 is CASSQGLAGFYEQYF. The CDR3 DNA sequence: TGTGCCAGCAGCCAAGGACTAGCGGGGTTCTACGAGCAGTACTTC.

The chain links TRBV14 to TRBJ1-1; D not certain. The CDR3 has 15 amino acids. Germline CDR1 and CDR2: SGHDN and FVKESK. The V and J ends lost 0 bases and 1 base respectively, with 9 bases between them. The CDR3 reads CASSQERHPNTEAFF. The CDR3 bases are TGTGCCAGCAGCCAAGAGAGACACCCGAACACTGAAGCTTTCTTT. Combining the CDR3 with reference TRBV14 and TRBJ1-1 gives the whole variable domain EAGVTQFPSHSVIEKGQTVTLRCDPISGHDNLYWYRRVMGKEIKFLLHFVKESKQDESGMPNNRFLAERTGGTYSTLKVQPAELEDSGVYFCASSQERHPNTEAFFGQGTRLTVV.

The CDR3: CASSEVVGTQETQYF. The CDR3 DNA follows: TGTGCCAGCAGTGAGGTGGTGGGCACACAAGAGACCCAGTACTTC. The chain combines TRBV6-1 with TRBJ2-5; the D is unclear. Per germline, CDR1 MNHNS and CDR2 SASEGT. The length of the CDR3 is 15 residues. Trimming removed 3 bases from V and 2 bases from J, with 13 bases in between.

The DNA for the CDR3 is TGTGCCAGTAGTAGCCAGGACGGAAATCAAGAGACCCAGTACTTC. It encodes CASSSQDGNQETQYF. This chain joins TRBV19 and TRBJ2-5; the D is unclear. V was pared by 4 bases and J by 2 bases, with 14 bases between. The CDR3 consists of 15 residues. The V gene's germline CDR1 is LNHDA and CDR2 SQIVND (reference sequence).